This is a list of T cell receptor beta chains from one sample in a study of chemoradiotherapy in HPV16-positive cancers. The assay was immunoSEQ multiplex PCR, and TCRdb's table has in-frame clones only and misses some. The sample lists some 14,000 clones, around 77% seen once, with 1% to 1.5% in the top ten. The biological material was taken from a patient who underwent chemoradiotherapy. The receptors were gathered from a human donor with HPV-associated anogenital cancer. Each CDR3 is given with its conserved first and last residue. A D gene is named only where the DNA matches it firmly. Size values are once, few and many counts, or a class for expanded clones, and some rows have none.

D: -
size: -
J: TRBJ1-3
V: TRBV19
DNA: TGTGCCACCTCCCCGAGACTCTCTGGAAACACCATATATTTT
CDR3: CATSPRLSGNTIYF

D: -
size: -
J: TRBJ2-3
V: TRBV7-3
DNA: TGTGCCAGCAGCGGATCAAGCACAGATACGCAGTATTTT
CDR3: CASSGSSTDTQYF

D: TRBD1
size: few
J: TRBJ2-7
V: TRBV5-6
DNA: TGTGCCAGCAGCTCGACAGGGGTAGGCTACGAGCAGTACTTC
CDR3: CASSSTGVGYEQYF

D: -
size: -
J: TRBJ1-6
V: TRBV9
DNA: TGTGCCAGCAGCCCTCGTCAGGGAAATAATTCACCCCTCCACTTT
CDR3: CASSPRQGNNSPLHF

D: -
size: -
J: TRBJ1-5
V: TRBV18
DNA: TGTGCCAGCTCACCACAGGGAACTCAGCCCCAGCATTTT
CDR3: CASSPQGTQPQHF

D: -
size: -
J: TRBJ1-1
V: TRBV6-5
DNA: TGTGCCAGCAGGCCCGGGACGGGGGGGACTGAAGCTTTCTTT
CDR3: CASRPGTGGTEAFF

D: -
size: -
J: TRBJ1-5
V: TRBV5-1
DNA: TGCGCCAGCAGCTTACCGATCGGGACTGACAGCAATCAGCCCCAGCATTTT
CDR3: CASSLPIGTDSNQPQHF

D: -
size: -
J: TRBJ1-1
V: TRBV19
DNA: TGTGCCAGTAGTCGCACCGGGGGGCGTATGATGAACACTGAAGCTTTCTTT
CDR3: CASSRTGGRMMNTEAFF

D: -
size: -
J: TRBJ1-1
V: TRBV6-1
DNA: TGTGCCAGCAGTGAACTCGAGGGGATGAACACTGAAGCTTTCTTT
CDR3: CASSELEGMNTEAFF

D: -
size: -
J: TRBJ2-1
V: TRBV5-1
DNA: TGCGCCAGCAGCCTCGAGGGGTCCAACAATGAGCAGTTCTTC
CDR3: CASSLEGSNNEQFF

D: -
size: -
J: TRBJ2-3
V: TRBV9
DNA: TGTGCCAGCAGCGATCCACTCGGGGATACGCAGTATTTT
CDR3: CASSDPLGDTQYF

D: -
size: -
J: TRBJ1-2
V: TRBV19
DNA: TGTGCCAGTAGTAGAACTGGGGAATCTAACTATGGCTACACCTTC
CDR3: CASSRTGESNYGYTF

D: -
size: -
J: TRBJ1-6
V: TRBV7-9
DNA: TGTGCCAGCAGCTGGGCAGGGAGTTTAAGTTCACCCCTCCACTTT
CDR3: CASSWAGSLSSPLHF

D: -
size: -
J: TRBJ2-5
V: TRBV4-1
DNA: TGCGCCAGCAGCCAAGAGGGACGGGGCCAAGAGACCCAGTACTTC
CDR3: CASSQEGRGQETQYF

D: TRBD1
size: -
J: TRBJ1-5
V: TRBV28
DNA: TGTGCCAGCAGTGCTCCGACTGGACAGGGAGGTCAGCCCCAGCATTTT
CDR3: CASSAPTGQGGQPQHF

D: TRBD1
size: -
J: TRBJ1-3
V: TRBV5-1
DNA: TGCGCCAGCAGCACGGGACAGGGAAACACCATATATTTT
CDR3: CASSTGQGNTIYF

D: TRBD1
size: -
J: TRBJ2-2
V: TRBV6-6
DNA: TGTGCCAGCCGATCAGGGGGCTCGAACACCGGGGAGCTGTTTTTT
CDR3: CASRSGGSNTGELFF

D: -
size: few
J: TRBJ1-2
V: TRBV6-5
DNA: TGTGCCAGCAGTTACTCGATTACAGGCAACTATGGCTACACCTTC
CDR3: CASSYSITGNYGYTF

D: -
size: -
J: TRBJ1-2
V: TRBV21-1
DNA: TGTGCCAGCAGCAAAGTAGAGGCAGATCGGGAGTACTATGGCTACACCTTC
CDR3: CASSKVEADREYYGYTF